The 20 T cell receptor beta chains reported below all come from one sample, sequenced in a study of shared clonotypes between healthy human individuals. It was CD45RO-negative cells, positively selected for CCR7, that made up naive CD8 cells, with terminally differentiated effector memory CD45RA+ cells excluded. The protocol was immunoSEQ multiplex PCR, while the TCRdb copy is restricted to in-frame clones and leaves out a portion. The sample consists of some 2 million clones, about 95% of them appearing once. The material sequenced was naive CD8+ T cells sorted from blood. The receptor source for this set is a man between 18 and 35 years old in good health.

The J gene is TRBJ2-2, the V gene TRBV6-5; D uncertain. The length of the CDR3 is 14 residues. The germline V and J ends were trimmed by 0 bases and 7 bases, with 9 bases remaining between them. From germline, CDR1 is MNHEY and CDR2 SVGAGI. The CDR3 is CASSYSGVNGELFF. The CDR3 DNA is TGTGCCAGCAGTTACTCCGGCGTAAACGGGGAGCTGTTTTTT.

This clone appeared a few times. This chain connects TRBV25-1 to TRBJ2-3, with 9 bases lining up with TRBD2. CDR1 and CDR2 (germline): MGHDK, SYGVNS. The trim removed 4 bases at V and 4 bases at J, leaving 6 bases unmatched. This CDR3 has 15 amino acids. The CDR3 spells CASSVAGGPADTQYF. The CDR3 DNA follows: TGTGCCAGCAGTGTGGCGGGGGGGCCAGCAGATACGCAGTATTTT.

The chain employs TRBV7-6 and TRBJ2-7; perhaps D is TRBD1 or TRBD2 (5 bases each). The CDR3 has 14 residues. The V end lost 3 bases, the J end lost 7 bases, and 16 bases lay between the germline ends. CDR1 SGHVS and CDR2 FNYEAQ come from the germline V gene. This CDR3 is CASSLYGAGGEQYF. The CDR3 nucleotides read TGTGCCAGCAGCTTGTACGGGGCAGGAGGAGAGCAGTACTTC.

Written as DNA, the CDR3 is TGTGCCAGCAGCTTGTCGAGGCTAGATCACGAGCAGTACTTC. Amino acids: CASSLSRLDHEQYF. This chain connects TRBV5-6 to TRBJ2-7; D is unresolved. The CDR3 is 14 residues long. CDR1 and CDR2 from the germline V gene are SGHDT and YYEEEE. Trimming left V 1 base short and J 5 bases short, with 13 bases between.

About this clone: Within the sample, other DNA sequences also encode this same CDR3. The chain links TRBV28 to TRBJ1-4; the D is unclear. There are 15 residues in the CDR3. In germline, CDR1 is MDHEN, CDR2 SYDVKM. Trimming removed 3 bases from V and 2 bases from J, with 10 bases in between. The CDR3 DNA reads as TGTGCCAGCAGTTTGTGGGGATCCACTAATGAAAAACTGTTTTTT. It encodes CASSLWGSTNEKLFF.

The CDR3 bases are TGTGCCAGCAGTCGCCAGGGTCAGGCCTATGGCTACACCTTC. It specifies CASSRQGQAYGYTF. The chain joins TRBV6-5 to TRBJ1-2; D might be TRBD1 (5 bases). The CDR3 is 14 residues long. Germline CDR1 MNHEY, CDR2 SVGAGI. V was trimmed by 5 bases and J by 4 bases, leaving 14 bases between them.

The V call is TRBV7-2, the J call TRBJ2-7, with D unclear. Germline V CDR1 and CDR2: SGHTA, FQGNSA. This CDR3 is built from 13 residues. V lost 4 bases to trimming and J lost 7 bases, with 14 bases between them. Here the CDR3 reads CASSSVPLREQYF. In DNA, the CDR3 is TGTGCCAGCAGCTCGGTCCCGCTAAGGGAGCAGTACTTC.

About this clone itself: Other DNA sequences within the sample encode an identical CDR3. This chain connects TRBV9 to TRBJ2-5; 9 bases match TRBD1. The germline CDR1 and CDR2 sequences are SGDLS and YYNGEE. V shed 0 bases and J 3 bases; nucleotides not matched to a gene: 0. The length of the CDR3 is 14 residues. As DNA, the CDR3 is TGTGCCAGCAGCGTAGGGGACAGGGAAGAGACCCAGTACTTC. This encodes CASSVGDREETQYF.

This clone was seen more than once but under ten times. DNA of the CDR3: TGTGCCAGCAGTTCCGGGACACTCTCAGCTAACTATGGCTACACCTTC. Translation: CASSSGTLSANYGYTF. The chain has TRBV27 and TRBJ1-2; tentatively, D is TRBD1 (6 bases). V was shortened by 4 bases and J by 0 bases, with 15 bases between the two germline ends. This CDR3 spans 16 amino acids. Germline CDR1 MNHEY, CDR2 SMNVEV (reference sequence).

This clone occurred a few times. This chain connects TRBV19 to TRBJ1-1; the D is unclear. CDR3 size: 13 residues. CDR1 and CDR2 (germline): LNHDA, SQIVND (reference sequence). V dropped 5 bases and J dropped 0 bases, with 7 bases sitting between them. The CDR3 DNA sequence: TGTGCCAGTAGTGTCAGCGTGAACACTGAAGCTTTCTTT. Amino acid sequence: CASSVSVNTEAFF. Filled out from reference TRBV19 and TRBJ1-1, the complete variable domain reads DGGITQSPKYLFRKEGQNVTLSCEQNLNHDAMYWYRQDPGQGLRLIYYSQIVNDFQKGDIAEGYSVSREKKESFPLTVTSAQKNPTAFYLCASSVSVNTEAFFGQGTRLTVV.

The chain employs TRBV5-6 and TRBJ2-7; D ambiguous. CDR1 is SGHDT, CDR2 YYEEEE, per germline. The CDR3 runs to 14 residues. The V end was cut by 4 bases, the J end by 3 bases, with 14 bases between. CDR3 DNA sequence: TGTGCCAGCAGCCCCGGGCAATTGCTCTACGAGCAGTACTTC. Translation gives CASSPGQLLYEQYF.

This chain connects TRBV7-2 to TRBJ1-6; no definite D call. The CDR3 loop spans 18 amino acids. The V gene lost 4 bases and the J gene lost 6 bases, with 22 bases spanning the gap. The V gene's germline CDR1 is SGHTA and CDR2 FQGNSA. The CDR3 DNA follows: TGTGCCAGCAGCTGGACCGGACCCTCCTCCTTTACTAATTCACCCCTCCACTTT. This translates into CASSWTGPSSFTNSPLHF. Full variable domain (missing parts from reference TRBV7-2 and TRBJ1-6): GAGVSQSPSNKVTEKGKDVELRCDPISGHTALYWYRQSLGQGLEFLIYFQGNSAPDKSGLPSDRFSAERTGGSVSTLTIQRTQQEDSAVYLCASSWTGPSSFTNSPLHFGNGTRLTVT.

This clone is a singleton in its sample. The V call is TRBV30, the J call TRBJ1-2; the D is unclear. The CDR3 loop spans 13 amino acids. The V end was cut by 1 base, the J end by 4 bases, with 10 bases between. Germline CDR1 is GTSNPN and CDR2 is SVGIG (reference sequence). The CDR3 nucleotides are TGTGCCTGGAGTGGAGGGTCCGGCTATGGCTACACCTTC. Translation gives CAWSGGSGYGYTF.

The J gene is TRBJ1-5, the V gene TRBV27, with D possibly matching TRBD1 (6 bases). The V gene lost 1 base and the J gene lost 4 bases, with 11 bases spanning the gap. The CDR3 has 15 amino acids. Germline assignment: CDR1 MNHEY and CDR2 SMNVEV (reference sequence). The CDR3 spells CASSLYWGPNQPQHF. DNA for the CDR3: TGTGCCAGCAGTTTATATTGGGGGCCTAATCAGCCCCAGCATTTT.

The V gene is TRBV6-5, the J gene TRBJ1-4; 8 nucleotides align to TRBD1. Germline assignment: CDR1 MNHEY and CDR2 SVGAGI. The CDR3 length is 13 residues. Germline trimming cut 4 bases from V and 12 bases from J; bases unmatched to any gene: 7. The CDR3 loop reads CASSFGQGWELFF. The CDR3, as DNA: TGTGCCAGCAGTTTCGGACAGGGTTGGGAACTGTTTTTT.

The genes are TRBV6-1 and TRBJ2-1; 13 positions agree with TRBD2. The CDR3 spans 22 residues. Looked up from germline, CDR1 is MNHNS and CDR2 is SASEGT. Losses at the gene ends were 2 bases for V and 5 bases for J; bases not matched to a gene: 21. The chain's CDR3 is CASSEWIELNGKTSGRDNEQFF. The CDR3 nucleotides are TGTGCCAGCAGTGAATGGATTGAATTGAACGGGAAAACTAGCGGGAGGGACAATGAGCAGTTCTTC.

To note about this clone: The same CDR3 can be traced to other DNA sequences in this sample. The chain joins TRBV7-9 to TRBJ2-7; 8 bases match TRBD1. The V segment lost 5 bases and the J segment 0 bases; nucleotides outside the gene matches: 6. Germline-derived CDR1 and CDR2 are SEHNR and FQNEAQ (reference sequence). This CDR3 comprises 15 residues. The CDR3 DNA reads TGTGCCAGCAGCACCTATACAGGGGGCTCCTACGAGCAGTACTTC. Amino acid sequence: CASSTYTGGSYEQYF. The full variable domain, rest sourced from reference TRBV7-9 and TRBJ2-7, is DTGVSQNPRHKITKRGQNVTFRCDPISEHNRLYWYRQTLGQGPEFLTYFQNEAQLEKSRLLSDRFSAERPKGSFSTLEIQRTEQGDSAMYLCASSTYTGGSYEQYFGPGTRLTVT.

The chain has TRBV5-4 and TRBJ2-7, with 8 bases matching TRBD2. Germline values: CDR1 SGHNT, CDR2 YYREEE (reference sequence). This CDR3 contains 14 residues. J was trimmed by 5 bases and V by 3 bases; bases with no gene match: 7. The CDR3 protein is CASSSGLAKDEQYF. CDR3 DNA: TGTGCCAGCAGCTCTGGACTAGCCAAAGACGAGCAGTACTTC.

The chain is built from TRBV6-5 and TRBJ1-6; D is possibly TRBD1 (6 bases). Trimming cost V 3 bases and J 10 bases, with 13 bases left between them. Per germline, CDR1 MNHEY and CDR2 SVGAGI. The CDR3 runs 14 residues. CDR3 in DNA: TGTGCCAGCAGTTATCTAGGGGGGAAATCACCCCTCCACTTT. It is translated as CASSYLGGKSPLHF.

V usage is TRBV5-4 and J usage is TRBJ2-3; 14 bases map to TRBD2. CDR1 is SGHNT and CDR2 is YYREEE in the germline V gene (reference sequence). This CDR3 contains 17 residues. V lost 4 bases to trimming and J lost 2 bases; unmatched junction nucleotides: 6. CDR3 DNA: TGTGCCAGCAGCCGGCCGGGACTAGCGGGGGTCACAGATACGCAGTATTTT. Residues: CASSRPGLAGVTDTQYF.